This is a list of T cell receptor beta chains from one sample in a study of cytomegalovirus exposure and HLA in healthy donors. Data came from immunoSEQ multiplex PCR; TCRdb stores just in-frame clones and leaves some out. This table lists 130,000 to 150,000 clones. Material: PBMCs. These receptors were collected from a male donor in good health and CMV-seronegative. Both conserved end residues are part of each CDR3. The order of the fields is CDR3 DNA, CDR3 protein, J gene, D gene, V gene. A D gene is named only where the DNA matches it firmly.

CDR3 DNA: TGTGCCAGCAGCCAAGGGAATAGCGGACTCTACAATGAGCAGTTCTTC; CDR3 protein: CASSQGNSGLYNEQFF; J gene: TRBJ2-1; D gene: .; V gene: TRBV4-2
CDR3 DNA: TGCGCCAGCAGATGGGGGAGGGAGAACACTGAAGCTTTCTTT; CDR3 protein: CASRWGRENTEAFF; J gene: TRBJ1-1; D gene: .; V gene: TRBV5-1
CDR3 DNA: TGCGCCAGCAGCTTGTCGCTCGCGGGTAGTCGAGATACGCAGTATTTT; CDR3 protein: CASSLSLAGSRDTQYF; J gene: TRBJ2-3; D gene: .; V gene: TRBV5-1
CDR3 DNA: TGTGCCAGCAGTTTCTTGGCGGGAGTAACAGATACGCAGTATTTT; CDR3 protein: CASSFLAGVTDTQYF; J gene: TRBJ2-3; D gene: TRBD2; V gene: TRBV27
CDR3 DNA: TGTGCCAGCAGCTTAGGCGGATCCTCTTTGGGCTACACCTTC; CDR3 protein: CASSLGGSSLGYTF; J gene: TRBJ1-2; D gene: .; V gene: TRBV7-2
CDR3 DNA: TGTGCCAGCAGTGAACAGTCAGGGGCTGGAAACACCATATATTTT; CDR3 protein: CASSEQSGAGNTIYF; J gene: TRBJ1-3; D gene: .; V gene: TRBV2
CDR3 DNA: TGCGCCAGCAGCCTTCAGGGGACTGGAAACACCATATATTTT; CDR3 protein: CASSLQGTGNTIYF; J gene: TRBJ1-3; D gene: .; V gene: TRBV5-1
CDR3 DNA: TGTGCCAGCAGTTACCCCGGGAGGGGGTACGAGCAGTACTTC; CDR3 protein: CASSYPGRGYEQYF; J gene: TRBJ2-7; D gene: TRBD2; V gene: TRBV6-6
CDR3 DNA: TGTGCCAGCAGCTTCCCCGGGACAAAGCAGTACTTC; CDR3 protein: CASSFPGTKQYF; J gene: TRBJ2-7; D gene: .; V gene: TRBV7-2
CDR3 DNA: TGCGCCAGCAGTGAGTCTGAGGAAGGCTACACCTTC; CDR3 protein: CASSESEEGYTF; J gene: TRBJ1-2; D gene: .; V gene: TRBV10-2
CDR3 DNA: TGTGCCACCAGCCCTTCTTTACAGGGGGCGCATGAAAAACTGTTTTTT; CDR3 protein: CATSPSLQGAHEKLFF; J gene: TRBJ1-4; D gene: TRBD1; V gene: TRBV15
CDR3 DNA: TGTGCCAGCAGTTTTACCGCCGGGGACTACGAGCAGTACTTC; CDR3 protein: CASSFTAGDYEQYF; J gene: TRBJ2-7; D gene: .; V gene: TRBV27
CDR3 DNA: TGCAGCGTGCGAGGGACTAGCGGATACAATGAGCAGTTCTTC; CDR3 protein: CSVRGTSGYNEQFF; J gene: TRBJ2-1; D gene: TRBD2; V gene: TRBV29-1
CDR3 DNA: TGTGCCAGCAGTTTTTTGGACAGGGGTTACGAGCAGTACTTC; CDR3 protein: CASSFLDRGYEQYF; J gene: TRBJ2-7; D gene: TRBD1; V gene: TRBV27
CDR3 DNA: TGTGCCAGTAGACCTCCCCAGGGTTTCACAGATACGCAGTATTTT; CDR3 protein: CASRPPQGFTDTQYF; J gene: TRBJ2-3; D gene: .; V gene: TRBV19
CDR3 DNA: TGTGCCAGTAGTATTCGGACAGTCACAGATACGCAGTATTTT; CDR3 protein: CASSIRTVTDTQYF; J gene: TRBJ2-3; D gene: .; V gene: TRBV19
CDR3 DNA: TGCGCCAGCAGCTTGGGCGGGACCACAGATACGCAGTATTTT; CDR3 protein: CASSLGGTTDTQYF; J gene: TRBJ2-3; D gene: .; V gene: TRBV5-1
CDR3 DNA: TGTGCCAGCAGTTCCCCCCGGACAGGGTATGGCTACACCTTC; CDR3 protein: CASSSPRTGYGYTF; J gene: TRBJ1-2; D gene: TRBD1; V gene: TRBV28
CDR3 DNA: TGCGCCAGCAGCTTGGACAGGGAAGGCGAAAAACTGTTTTTT; CDR3 protein: CASSLDREGEKLFF; J gene: TRBJ1-4; D gene: .; V gene: TRBV5-1
CDR3 DNA: TGTGCCAGCAGGGGGAGACAAGAGCGGGAGAGGTTTACCGGGGAGCTGTTTTTT; CDR3 protein: CASRGRQERERFTGELFF; J gene: TRBJ2-2; D gene: TRBD2; V gene: TRBV4-2
CDR3 DNA: TGTGCCTGGAAAGCGCAGGGGAGCTCTGGAAACACCATATATTTT; CDR3 protein: CAWKAQGSSGNTIYF; J gene: TRBJ1-3; D gene: .; V gene: TRBV30
CDR3 DNA: TGTGCCAGCAGCGTAGAAGGGTCGGGAGGCTACACCTTC; CDR3 protein: CASSVEGSGGYTF; J gene: TRBJ1-2; D gene: .; V gene: TRBV9
CDR3 DNA: TGTGCCAGCAGGAGGACAGGGGGGGGGCAGCCCCAGCATTTT; CDR3 protein: CASRRTGGGQPQHF; J gene: TRBJ1-5; D gene: TRBD1; V gene: TRBV27
CDR3 DNA: TGTGCCAGTAGTATAGCCCGGGCCATAAGGGGCTATGGCTACACCTTC; CDR3 protein: CASSIARAIRGYGYTF; J gene: TRBJ1-2; D gene: .; V gene: TRBV19
CDR3 DNA: TGTGCCAGCAGTTCCAAGACAGGAGCTTCACCCCTCCACTTT; CDR3 protein: CASSSKTGASPLHF; J gene: TRBJ1-6; D gene: .; V gene: TRBV6-5
CDR3 DNA: TGTGCCAGCAGCCAAGCGGGAGCGGCAGGTGGGCACACCGGGGAGCTGTTTTTT; CDR3 protein: CASSQAGAAGGHTGELFF; J gene: TRBJ2-2; D gene: .; V gene: TRBV4-2
CDR3 DNA: TGTGCCAGTAGTAGAGGGGGCCCGGCGAAGGGCACAGATACGCAGTATTTT; CDR3 protein: CASSRGGPAKGTDTQYF; J gene: TRBJ2-3; D gene: TRBD1; V gene: TRBV19
CDR3 DNA: TGTGCCACCAGCAGAGGGAATAGCGGGGCAACAGATACGCAGTATTTT; CDR3 protein: CATSRGNSGATDTQYF; J gene: TRBJ2-3; D gene: TRBD2; V gene: TRBV15
CDR3 DNA: TGTGCCAGCAGCTCGGGACTAGCGGGAGTTTCAGATACGCAGTATTTT; CDR3 protein: CASSSGLAGVSDTQYF; J gene: TRBJ2-3; D gene: TRBD2; V gene: TRBV7-2
CDR3 DNA: TGTGCCAGCAGCCCCAACCGACAGATTAGCCTGTCCTACAATGAGCAGTTCTTC; CDR3 protein: CASSPNRQISLSYNEQFF; J gene: TRBJ2-1; D gene: .; V gene: TRBV7-8
CDR3 DNA: TGTGCCAGCAGTTTCAAGGGGGCTGAAGCTTTCTTT; CDR3 protein: CASSFKGAEAFF; J gene: TRBJ1-1; D gene: .; V gene: TRBV27
CDR3 DNA: TGTGCCAGCAGTTACTCGGAGGTCTACGAGCAGTACTTC; CDR3 protein: CASSYSEVYEQYF; J gene: TRBJ2-7; D gene: .; V gene: TRBV6-5
CDR3 DNA: TGTGCCAGCAGCGTAGTGGGTACTAGCGGGAGAGGGGAGCAGTTCTTC; CDR3 protein: CASSVVGTSGRGEQFF; J gene: TRBJ2-1; D gene: TRBD2; V gene: TRBV9
CDR3 DNA: TGTGCCAGCGTCCTGGGGGGCTCCTACGAGCAGTACTTC; CDR3 protein: CASVLGGSYEQYF; J gene: TRBJ2-7; D gene: .; V gene: TRBV28
CDR3 DNA: TGTGCCAGCAGCGTAGGGCTCCGGAGACAGGGGGCGGACACTGAAGCTTTCTTT; CDR3 protein: CASSVGLRRQGADTEAFF; J gene: TRBJ1-1; D gene: TRBD1; V gene: TRBV9
CDR3 DNA: TGTGCCAGTATGAGCGGCACAGATACGCAGTATTTT; CDR3 protein: CASMSGTDTQYF; J gene: TRBJ2-3; D gene: .; V gene: TRBV19
CDR3 DNA: TGCAGTGCCAGACAGAACACTGAAGCTTTCTTT; CDR3 protein: CSARQNTEAFF; J gene: TRBJ1-1; D gene: .; V gene: TRBV20-1
CDR3 DNA: TGCGCCAGCAGCCAAGATATGACTTTGGAGACCCAGTACTTC; CDR3 protein: CASSQDMTLETQYF; J gene: TRBJ2-5; D gene: .; V gene: TRBV4-1
CDR3 DNA: TGTGCCAGCTCACTTATCGGACAGGGGACCCAACACACTGAAGCTTTCTTT; CDR3 protein: CASSLIGQGTQHTEAFF; J gene: TRBJ1-1; D gene: TRBD1; V gene: TRBV18
CDR3 DNA: TGTGCCAGCAGCGTAGGGAGCGCCGACCATGGCTACACCTTC; CDR3 protein: CASSVGSADHGYTF; J gene: TRBJ1-2; D gene: .; V gene: TRBV9
CDR3 DNA: TGTGCCAGCTCACGACAGGGCAGCGAAAAACTGTTTTTT; CDR3 protein: CASSRQGSEKLFF; J gene: TRBJ1-4; D gene: TRBD1; V gene: TRBV18